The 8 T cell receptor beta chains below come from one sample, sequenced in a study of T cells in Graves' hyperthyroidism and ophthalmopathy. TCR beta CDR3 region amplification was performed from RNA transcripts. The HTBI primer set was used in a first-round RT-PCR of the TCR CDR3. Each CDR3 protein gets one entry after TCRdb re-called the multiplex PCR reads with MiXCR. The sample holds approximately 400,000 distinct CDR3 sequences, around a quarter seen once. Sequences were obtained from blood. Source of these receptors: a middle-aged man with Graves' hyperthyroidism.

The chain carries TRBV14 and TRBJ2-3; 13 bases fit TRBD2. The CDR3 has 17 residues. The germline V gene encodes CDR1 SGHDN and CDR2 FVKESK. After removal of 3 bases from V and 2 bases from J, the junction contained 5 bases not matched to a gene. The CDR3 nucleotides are TGTGCCAGCAGCCAGAGGACTAGCGGGAGCCTCACAGATACGCAGTATTTT. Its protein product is CASSQRTSGSLTDTQYF.

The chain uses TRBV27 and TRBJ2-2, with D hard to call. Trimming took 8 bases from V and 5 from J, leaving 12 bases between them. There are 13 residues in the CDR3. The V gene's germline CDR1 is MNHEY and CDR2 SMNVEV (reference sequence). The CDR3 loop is CASLNFLTGELFF. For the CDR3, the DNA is TGTGCCAGCCTTAATTTCCTAACCGGGGAGCTGTTTTTT.

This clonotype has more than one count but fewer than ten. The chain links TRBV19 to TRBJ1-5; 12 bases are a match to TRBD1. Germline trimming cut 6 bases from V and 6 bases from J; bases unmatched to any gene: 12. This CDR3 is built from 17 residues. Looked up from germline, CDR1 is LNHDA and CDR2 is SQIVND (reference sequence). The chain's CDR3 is CASRRGTGGSRVQPQHF. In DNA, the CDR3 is TGTGCCAGTAGACGCGGGACAGGGGGCTCGAGGGTTCAGCCCCAGCATTTT.

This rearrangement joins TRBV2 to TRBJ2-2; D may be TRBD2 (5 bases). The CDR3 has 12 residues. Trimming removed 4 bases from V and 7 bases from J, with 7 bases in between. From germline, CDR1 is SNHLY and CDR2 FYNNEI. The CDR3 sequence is CASSAGLGELFF. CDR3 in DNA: TGTGCCAGCAGTGCTGGACTCGGGGAGCTGTTTTTT.

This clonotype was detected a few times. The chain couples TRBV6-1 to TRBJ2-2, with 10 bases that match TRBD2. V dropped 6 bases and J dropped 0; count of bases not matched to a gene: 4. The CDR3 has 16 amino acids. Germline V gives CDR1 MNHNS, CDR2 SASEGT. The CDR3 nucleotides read TGTGCCAGCAGCCGAGCGGGAGGGACGAACACCGGGGAGCTGTTTTTT. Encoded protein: CASSRAGGTNTGELFF.

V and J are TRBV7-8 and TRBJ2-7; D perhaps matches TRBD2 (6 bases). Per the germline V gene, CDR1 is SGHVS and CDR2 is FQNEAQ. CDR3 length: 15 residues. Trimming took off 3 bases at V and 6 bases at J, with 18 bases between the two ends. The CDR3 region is CASSFAAPSVPEQYF. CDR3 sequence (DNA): TGTGCCAGCAGCTTCGCCGCCCCTAGCGTCCCCGAGCAGTACTTC.

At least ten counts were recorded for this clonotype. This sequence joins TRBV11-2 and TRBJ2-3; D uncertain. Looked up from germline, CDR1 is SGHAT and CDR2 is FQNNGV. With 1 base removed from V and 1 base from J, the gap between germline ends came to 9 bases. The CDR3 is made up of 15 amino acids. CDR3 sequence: CASSLAAGRTDTQYF. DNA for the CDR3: TGTGCCAGCAGCTTAGCAGCAGGACGCACAGATACGCAGTATTTT.

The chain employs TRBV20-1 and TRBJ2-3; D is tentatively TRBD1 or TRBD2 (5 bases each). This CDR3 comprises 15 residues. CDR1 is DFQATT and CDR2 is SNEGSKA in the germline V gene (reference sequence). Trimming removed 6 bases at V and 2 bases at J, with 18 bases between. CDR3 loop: CSAPPVGTLTDTQYF. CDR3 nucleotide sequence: TGCAGTGCCCCACCTGTGGGGACCCTCACAGATACGCAGTATTTT.